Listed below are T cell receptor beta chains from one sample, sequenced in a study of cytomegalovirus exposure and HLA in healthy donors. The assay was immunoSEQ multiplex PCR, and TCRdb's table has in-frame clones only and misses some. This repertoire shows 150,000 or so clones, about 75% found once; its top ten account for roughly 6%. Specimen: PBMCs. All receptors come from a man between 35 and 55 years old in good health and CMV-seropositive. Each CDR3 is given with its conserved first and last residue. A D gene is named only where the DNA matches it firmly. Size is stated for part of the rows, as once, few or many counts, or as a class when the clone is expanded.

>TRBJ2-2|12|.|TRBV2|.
CASSETGVELFF
TGTGCCAGCAGTGAAACCGGTGTGGAGCTGTTTTTT
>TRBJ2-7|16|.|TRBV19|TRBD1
CASSETGTAVPYEQYF
TGTGCCAGTTCGGAAACCGGGACAGCCGTACCCTACGAGCAGTACTTC
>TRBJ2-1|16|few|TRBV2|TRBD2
CASSLLAGGSYNEQFF
TGTGCCAGCAGTCTACTAGCGGGAGGCTCCTACAATGAGCAGTTCTTC
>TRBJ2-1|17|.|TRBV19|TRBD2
CASRSGTSGFSYNKQFF
TGTGCCAGTAGATCCGGGACTAGCGGCTTCTCCTACAATAAGCAGTTCTTC
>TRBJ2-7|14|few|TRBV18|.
CASSPLDITYEQYF
TGTGCCAGCTCCCCTTTGGACATTACCTACGAGCAGTACTTC
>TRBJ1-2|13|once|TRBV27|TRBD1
CASGRTGNYGYTF
TGTGCCAGCGGGCGGACAGGGAACTATGGCTACACCTTC
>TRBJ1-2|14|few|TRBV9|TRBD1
CASSAGTGGYGYTF
TGTGCCAGCAGCGCAGGGACAGGGGGGTATGGCTACACCTTC
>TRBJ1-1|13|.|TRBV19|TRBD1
CASRDRGGTEAFF
TGTGCCAGTAGGGACAGGGGGGGAACTGAAGCTTTCTTT
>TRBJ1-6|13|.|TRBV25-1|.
CASSGPGNSPLHF
TGTGCCAGCAGTGGGCCAGGGAATTCACCCCTCCACTTT
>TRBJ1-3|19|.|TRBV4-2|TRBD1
CASSQVSGQAFIGGNTIYF
TGTGCCAGCAGCCAAGTATCGGGACAGGCGTTTATCGGTGGAAACACCATATATTTT
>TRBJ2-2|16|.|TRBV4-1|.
CASSLASLAWTGELFF
TGCGCCAGCAGCCTCGCAAGTCTAGCATGGACCGGGGAGCTGTTTTTT
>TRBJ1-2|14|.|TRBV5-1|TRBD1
CASSYSGTGNGYTF
TGCGCCAGCAGCTACTCCGGGACAGGGAATGGCTACACCTTC
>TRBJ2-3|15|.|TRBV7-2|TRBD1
CASSLGQGAGDTQYF
TGTGCCAGCAGCTTAGGACAGGGGGCAGGGGATACGCAGTATTTT
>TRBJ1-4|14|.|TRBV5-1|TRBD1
CASSLGQGNEKLFF
TGCGCCAGCAGCTTGGGACAGGGCAATGAAAAACTGTTTTTT
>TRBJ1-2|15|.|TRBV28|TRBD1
CASTRSGGTNYGYTF
TGTGCCAGCACTAGGTCAGGGGGGACTAACTATGGCTACACCTTC